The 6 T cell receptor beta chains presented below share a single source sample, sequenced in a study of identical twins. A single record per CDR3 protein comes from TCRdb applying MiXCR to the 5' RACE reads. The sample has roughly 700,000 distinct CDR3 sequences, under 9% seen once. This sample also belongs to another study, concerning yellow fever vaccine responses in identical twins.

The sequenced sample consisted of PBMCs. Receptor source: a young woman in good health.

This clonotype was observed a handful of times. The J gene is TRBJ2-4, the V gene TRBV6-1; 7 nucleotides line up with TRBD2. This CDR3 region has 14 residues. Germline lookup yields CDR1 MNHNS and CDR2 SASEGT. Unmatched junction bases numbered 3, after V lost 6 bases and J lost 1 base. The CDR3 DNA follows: TGTGCCAGCAGGAACGGGGGGGCCAAAAACATTCAGTACTTC. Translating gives CASRNGGAKNIQYF.

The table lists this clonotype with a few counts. The chain's CDR3 is CASSLRNSHNEQFF. The DNA for the CDR3 is TGTGCCAGCAGTCTAAGGAACAGCCACAATGAGCAGTTCTTC. The chain couples TRBV6-1 to TRBJ2-1; unclear D gene. Germline V gives CDR1 MNHNS, CDR2 SASEGT. This CDR3 is built from 14 residues. Trimming removed 5 bases from V and 5 bases from J, with 13 bases in between.

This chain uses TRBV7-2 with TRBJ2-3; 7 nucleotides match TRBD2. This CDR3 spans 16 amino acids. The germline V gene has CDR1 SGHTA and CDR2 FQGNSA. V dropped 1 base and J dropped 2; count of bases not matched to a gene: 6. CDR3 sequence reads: CASSLGRREFTDTQYF. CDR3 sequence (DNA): TGTGCCAGCAGCTTAGGACGGCGGGAGTTCACAGATACGCAGTATTTT.

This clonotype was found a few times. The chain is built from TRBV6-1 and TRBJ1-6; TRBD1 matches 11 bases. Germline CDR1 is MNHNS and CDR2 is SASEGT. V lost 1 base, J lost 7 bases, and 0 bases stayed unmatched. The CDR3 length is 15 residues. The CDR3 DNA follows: TGTGCCAGCAGTGAAGGGACAGGGGGCAATTCACCCCTCCACTTT. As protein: CASSEGTGGNSPLHF.

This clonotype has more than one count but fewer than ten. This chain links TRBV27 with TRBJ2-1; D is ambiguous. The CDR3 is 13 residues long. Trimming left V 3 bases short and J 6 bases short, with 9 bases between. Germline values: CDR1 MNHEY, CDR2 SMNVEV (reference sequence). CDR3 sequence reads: CASSLSQGNEQFF. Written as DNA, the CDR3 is TGTGCCAGCAGTTTGTCCCAAGGCAATGAGCAGTTCTTC.

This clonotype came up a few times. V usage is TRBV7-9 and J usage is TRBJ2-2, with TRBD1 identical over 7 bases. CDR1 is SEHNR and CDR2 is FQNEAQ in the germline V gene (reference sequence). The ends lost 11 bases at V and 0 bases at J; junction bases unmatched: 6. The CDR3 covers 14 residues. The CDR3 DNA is TGTGCCTCTCAGGGGGACGCGAACACCGGGGAGCTGTTTTTT. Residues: CASQGDANTGELFF.